These 2 T cell receptor beta chains were sequenced from one sample in a study of T cell repertoires in cytomegalovirus infection. The antigens for these receptors are not known. TCRdb recomputed calls from the reads with MiXCR, one row per CDR3 protein. The table lists roughly 350,000 distinct CDR3 sequences, about 34% of them singletons, with about 13% in the top ten. The material was cultured PBMCs, obtained from culture after CMV antigen stimulation. These receptors originate from a human donor in good health (CMV status not recorded). Some clones in this sample may be carry-over from other donors' samples.

This clonotype was detected many times. The rearrangement links TRBV7-2 to TRBJ2-3, with D uncertain. CDR1 SGHTA and CDR2 FQGNSA come from the germline V gene. The CDR3 sequence is 15 residues long. Trimming pared 3 bases from V and 0 bases from J, leaving 10 bases between. This CDR3 is CASSFLKASTDTQYF. The CDR3 nucleotides are TGTGCCAGCAGCTTTCTGAAGGCTAGCACAGATACGCAGTATTTT.

This clonotype was picked up a small number of times. This chain connects TRBV5-4 to TRBJ2-3; D call uncertain. This CDR3 contains 16 residues. Looked up from germline, CDR1 is SGHNT and CDR2 is YYREEE (reference sequence). V shed 3 bases and J shed 0 bases, with 14 bases lying between them. CDR3 nucleotide sequence: TGTGCCAGCAGCTGGGCCCTGGCTTCTAGCACAGATACGCAGTATTTT. It encodes CASSWALASSTDTQYF.